Described below is a single T cell receptor beta chain sequence and its context. The CDR3 runs to 13 residues. Germline assignment: CDR1 SNHLY and CDR2 FYNNEI. V was pared by 5 bases and J by 3 bases, with 10 bases between. Using immunoSEQ multiplex PCR, the repertoire was profiled, and TCRdb retains in-frame clones only, with some absent. The sample includes around 200,000 clones, roughly 80% of them seen just once. These data come from a study of blood T cell repertoires in COVID-19. The overall study: Acute-phase and convalescent COVID-19 samples originated in the United States, Italy and Spain.

The sample was peripheral blood. The V gene is TRBV2, the J gene TRBJ1-1; D uncertain. This receptor was identified in a human donor in a cohort sampled during active COVID-19. DNA for the CDR3: TGTGCCAGCAGTCTGGAGGAGTACACTGAAGCTTTCTTT. Its translation: CASSLEEYTEAFF.